This T cell receptor (beta chain) stems from a study of blood T cell repertoires in COVID-19. The wider study: The samples span acute and convalescent COVID-19 from the United States, Italy and Spain. Sample material is recorded as cDNA or gDNA derived from T cells, B-cell-depleted T cells, or PBMCs.

Germline V CDR1 and CDR2: SGHTA, FQGNSA. Trimming took 5 bases from V and 1 from J; bases not matched to a gene: 8. The CDR3 runs 17 residues. Study processing details: Amplification of reference gene primers was used by the study to estimate nucleated cell counts. This table comes from immunoSEQ multiplex PCR, and its TCRdb copy is limited to in-frame clones, with some not included. V and J calls and clone size follow that table, whereas D and trimming were derived from the DNA. The sample consists of approximately 220,000 clones, approximately 88% of them appearing once. The J gene is TRBJ2-1, the V gene TRBV7-2, with TRBD1 matching over 10 bases. The sequence came from a man in his forties with acute or convalescent COVID-19. Material for sequencing was peripheral blood. The DNA for the CDR3 is TGTGCCAGCAGCACGGACAGGGGGGTGGGGTCCTACAATGAGCAGTTCTTC. It specifies CASSTDRGVGSYNEQFF. The entire variable domain, with the rest obtained from reference TRBV7-2 and TRBJ2-1, is as follows: GAGVSQSPSNKVTEKGKDVELRCDPISGHTALYWYRQSLGQGLEFLIYFQGNSAPDKSGLPSDRFSAERTGGSVSTLTIQRTQQEDSAVYLCASSTDRGVGSYNEQFFGPGTRLTVL.